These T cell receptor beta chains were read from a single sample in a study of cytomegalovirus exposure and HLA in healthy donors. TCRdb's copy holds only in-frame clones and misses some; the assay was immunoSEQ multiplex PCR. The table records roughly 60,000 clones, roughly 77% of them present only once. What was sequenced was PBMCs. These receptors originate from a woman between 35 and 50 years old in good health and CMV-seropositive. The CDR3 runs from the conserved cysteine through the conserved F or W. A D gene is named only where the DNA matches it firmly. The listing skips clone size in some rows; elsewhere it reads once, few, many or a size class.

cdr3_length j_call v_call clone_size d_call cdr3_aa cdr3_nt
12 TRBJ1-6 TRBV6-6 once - CASAGGNSPLHF TGTGCCAGCGCGGGGGGGAATTCACCCCTCCACTTT
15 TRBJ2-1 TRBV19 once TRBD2 CASSIMLAGDNEQFF TGTGCCAGTAGTATTATGCTAGCGGGGGACAATGAGCAGTTCTTC
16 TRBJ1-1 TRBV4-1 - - CASSQAQGRLNTEAFF TGCGCCAGCAGCCAGGCCCAGGGCAGGTTGAACACTGAAGCTTTCTTT
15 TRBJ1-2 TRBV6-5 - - CASSYSGGLTRGYTF TGTGCCAGCAGTTACTCTGGCGGGCTAACGCGTGGCTACACCTTC
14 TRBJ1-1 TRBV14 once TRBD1 CASSKQGTGTEAFF TGTGCCAGCAGCAAACAGGGGACGGGTACTGAAGCTTTCTTT
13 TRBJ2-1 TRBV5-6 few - CASSPGWRNEQFF TGTGCCAGCAGCCCCGGTTGGCGGAATGAGCAGTTCTTC
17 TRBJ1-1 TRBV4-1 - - CASSQVPPRSRNTEAFF TGCGCCAGCAGCCAAGTCCCCCCGCGGTCGAGAAACACTGAAGCTTTCTTT
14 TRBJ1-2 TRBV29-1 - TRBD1 CSVEDSWTGFGYTF TGCAGCGTTGAAGATAGTTGGACAGGGTTTGGCTACACCTTC
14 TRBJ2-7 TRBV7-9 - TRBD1 CASSWDRVGYEQYF TGTGCCAGCAGCTGGGACAGGGTCGGTTACGAGCAGTACTTC
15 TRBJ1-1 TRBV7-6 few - CASSLRTASTTEAFF TGTGCCAGCAGCCTACGGACAGCTTCCACCACTGAAGCTTTCTTT
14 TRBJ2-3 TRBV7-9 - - CASAGGGSVDTQYF TGTGCCAGCGCAGGCGGGGGCAGTGTAGATACGCAGTATTTT
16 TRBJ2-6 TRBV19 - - CASSTLSFSGANVLTF TGTGCCAGTAGTACCCTATCGTTCTCGGGGGCCAACGTCCTGACTTTC
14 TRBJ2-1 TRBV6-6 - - CASRPGQSYNEQFF TGTGCCAGCAGACCGGGACAATCCTACAATGAGCAGTTCTTC
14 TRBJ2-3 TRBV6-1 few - CASSDGRDTDTQYF TGTGCCAGCAGTGATGGCAGGGACACAGATACGCAGTATTTT